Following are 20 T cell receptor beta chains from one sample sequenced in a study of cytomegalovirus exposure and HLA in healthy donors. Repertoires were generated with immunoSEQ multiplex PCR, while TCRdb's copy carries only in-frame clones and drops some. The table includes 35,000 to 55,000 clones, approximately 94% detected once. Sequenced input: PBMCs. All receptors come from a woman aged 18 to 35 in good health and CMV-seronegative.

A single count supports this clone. In nucleotides, the CDR3 is TGTGCCAGCAGGCGTCCGGGACTCGGCACAGATACGCAGTATTTT. Its protein product is CASRRPGLGTDTQYF. This chain joins TRBV11-1 and TRBJ2-3; possible D gene TRBD2, 6 bases. This CDR3 is built from 15 residues. CDR1 and CDR2 (germline): SGHAT, FQDESV (reference sequence). The germline V and J ends were trimmed by 6 bases and 1 base, with 14 bases remaining between them.

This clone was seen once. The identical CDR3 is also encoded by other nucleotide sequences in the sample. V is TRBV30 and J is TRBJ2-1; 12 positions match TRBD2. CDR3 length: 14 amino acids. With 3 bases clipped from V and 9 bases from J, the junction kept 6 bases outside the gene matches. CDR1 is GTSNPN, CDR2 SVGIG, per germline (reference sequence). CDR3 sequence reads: CAWRRRLAGVEQFF. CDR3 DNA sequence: TGTGCCTGGAGAAGACGACTAGCGGGAGTTGAGCAGTTCTTC.

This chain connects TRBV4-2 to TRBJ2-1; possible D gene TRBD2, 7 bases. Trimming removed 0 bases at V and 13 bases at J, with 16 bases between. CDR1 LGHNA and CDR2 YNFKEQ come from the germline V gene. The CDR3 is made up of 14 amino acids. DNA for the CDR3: TGTGCCAGCAGCCAAGATTCCTTAGGGGGGGGACAGTTCTTC. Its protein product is CASSQDSLGGGQFF.

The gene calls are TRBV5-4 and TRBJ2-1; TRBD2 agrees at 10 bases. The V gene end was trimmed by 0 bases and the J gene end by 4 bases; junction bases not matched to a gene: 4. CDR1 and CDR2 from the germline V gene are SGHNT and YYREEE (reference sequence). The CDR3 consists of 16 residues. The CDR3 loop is CASSLGASGGYNEQFF. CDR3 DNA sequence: TGTGCCAGCAGCTTGGGGGCTAGCGGGGGTTACAATGAGCAGTTCTTC.

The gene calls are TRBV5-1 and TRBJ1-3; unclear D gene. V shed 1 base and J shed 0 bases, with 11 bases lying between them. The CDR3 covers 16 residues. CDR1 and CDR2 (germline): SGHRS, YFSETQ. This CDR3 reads CASSLNEPFSGNTIYF. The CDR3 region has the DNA TGCGCCAGCAGCTTGAACGAGCCATTCTCTGGAAACACCATATATTTT.

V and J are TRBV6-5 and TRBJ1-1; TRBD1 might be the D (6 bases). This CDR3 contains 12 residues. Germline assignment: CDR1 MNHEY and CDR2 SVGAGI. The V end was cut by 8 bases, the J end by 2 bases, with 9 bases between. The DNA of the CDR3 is TGTGCCAGCTACAGGGTTAACACTGAAGCTTTCTTT. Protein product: CASYRVNTEAFF.

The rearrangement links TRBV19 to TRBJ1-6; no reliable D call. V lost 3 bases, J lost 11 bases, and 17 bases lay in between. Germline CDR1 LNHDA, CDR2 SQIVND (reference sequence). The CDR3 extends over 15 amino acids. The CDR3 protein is CASSMNLEGLAPLHF. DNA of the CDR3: TGTGCCAGTAGTATGAATCTTGAGGGCCTGGCACCCCTCCACTTT.

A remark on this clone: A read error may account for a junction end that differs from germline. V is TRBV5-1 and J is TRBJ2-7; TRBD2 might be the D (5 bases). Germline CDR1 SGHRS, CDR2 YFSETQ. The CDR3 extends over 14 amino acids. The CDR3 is CASSLGSGSSEQYF. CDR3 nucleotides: TGCGCCAGCAGCTTGGGGTCGGGGTCCTCCGAGCAGTACTTC.

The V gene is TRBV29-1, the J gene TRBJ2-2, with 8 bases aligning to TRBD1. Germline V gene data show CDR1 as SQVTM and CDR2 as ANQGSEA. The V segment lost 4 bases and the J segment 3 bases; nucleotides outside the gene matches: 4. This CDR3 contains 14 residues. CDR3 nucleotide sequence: TGCAGCGTTGGGGGACAGGCATACACCGGGGAGCTGTTTTTT. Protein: CSVGGQAYTGELFF.

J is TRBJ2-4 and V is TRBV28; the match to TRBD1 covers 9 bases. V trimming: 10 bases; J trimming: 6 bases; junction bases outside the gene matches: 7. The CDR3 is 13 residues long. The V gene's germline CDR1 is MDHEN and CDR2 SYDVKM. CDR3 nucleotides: TGTGCCACGTCACAGGGGGCGGGAAACATTCAGTACTTC. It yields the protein CATSQGAGNIQYF. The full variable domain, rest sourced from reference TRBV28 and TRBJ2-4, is DVKVTQSSRYLVKRTGEKVFLECVQDMDHENMFWYRQDPGLGLRLIYFSYDVKMKEKGDIPEGYSVSREKKERFSLILESASTNQTSMYLCATSQGAGNIQYFGAGTRLSVL.

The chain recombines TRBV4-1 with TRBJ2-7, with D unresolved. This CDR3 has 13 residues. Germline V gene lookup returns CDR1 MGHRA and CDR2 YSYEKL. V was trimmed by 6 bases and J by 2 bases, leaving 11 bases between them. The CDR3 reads CASSPDIPYEQYF. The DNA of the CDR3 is TGCGCCAGCAGTCCCGACATCCCCTACGAGCAGTACTTC.

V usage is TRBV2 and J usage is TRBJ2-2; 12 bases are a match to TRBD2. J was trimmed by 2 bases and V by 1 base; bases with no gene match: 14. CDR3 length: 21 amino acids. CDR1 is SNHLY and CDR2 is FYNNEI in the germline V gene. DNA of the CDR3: TGTGCCAGCAGTGAAGTTTTTGATCAGTCGACTAGCGGGGGAAACACCGGGGAGCTGTTTTTT. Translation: CASSEVFDQSTSGGNTGELFF.

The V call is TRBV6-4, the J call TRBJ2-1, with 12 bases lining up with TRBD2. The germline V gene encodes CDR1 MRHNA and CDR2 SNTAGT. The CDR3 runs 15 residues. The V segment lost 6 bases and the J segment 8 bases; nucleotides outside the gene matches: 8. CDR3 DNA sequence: TGTGCCAGCAGCCAACTAGCGGGAGGATCCCATGAGCAGTTCTTC. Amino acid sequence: CASSQLAGGSHEQFF.

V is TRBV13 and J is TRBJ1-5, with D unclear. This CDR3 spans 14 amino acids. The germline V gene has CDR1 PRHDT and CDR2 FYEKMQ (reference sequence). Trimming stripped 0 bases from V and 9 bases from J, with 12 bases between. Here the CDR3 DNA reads TGTGCCAGCAGCTTAGGGTTAGGGAGCGCGCCCCAGCATTTT. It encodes CASSLGLGSAPQHF.

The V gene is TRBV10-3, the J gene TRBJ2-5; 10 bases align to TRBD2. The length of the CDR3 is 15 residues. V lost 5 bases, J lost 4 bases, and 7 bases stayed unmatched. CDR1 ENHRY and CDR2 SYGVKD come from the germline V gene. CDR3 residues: CAISPTRLAGETQYF. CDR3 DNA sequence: TGTGCCATCAGTCCGACTCGACTAGCGGGAGAGACCCAGTACTTC.

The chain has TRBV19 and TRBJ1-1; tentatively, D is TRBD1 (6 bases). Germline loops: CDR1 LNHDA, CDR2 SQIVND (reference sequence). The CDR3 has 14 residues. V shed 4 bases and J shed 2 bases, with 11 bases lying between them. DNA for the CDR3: TGTGCCAGTAGTAAAGGACAGACTAACACTGAAGCTTTCTTT. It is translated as CASSKGQTNTEAFF.

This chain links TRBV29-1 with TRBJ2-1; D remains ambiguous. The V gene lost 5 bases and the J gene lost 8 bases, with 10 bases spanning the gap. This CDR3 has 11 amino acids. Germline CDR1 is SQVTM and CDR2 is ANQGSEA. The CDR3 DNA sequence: TGCAGCGTTAAAACTCGGGATGAGCAGTTCTTC. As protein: CSVKTRDEQFF.

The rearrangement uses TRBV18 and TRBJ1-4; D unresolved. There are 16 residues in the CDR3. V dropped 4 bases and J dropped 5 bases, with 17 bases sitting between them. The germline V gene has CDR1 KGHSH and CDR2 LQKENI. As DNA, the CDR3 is TGTGCCAGCTCACAACGGGGAAGGCAATCGAATGAAAAACTGTTTTTT. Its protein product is CASSQRGRQSNEKLFF.

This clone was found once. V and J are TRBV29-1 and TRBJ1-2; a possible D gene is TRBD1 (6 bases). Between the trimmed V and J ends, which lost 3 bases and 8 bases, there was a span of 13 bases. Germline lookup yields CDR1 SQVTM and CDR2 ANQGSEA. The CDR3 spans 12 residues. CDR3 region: CSVDYRADGYTF. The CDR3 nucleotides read TGCAGCGTTGATTACAGGGCGGACGGCTACACCTTC.

The CDR3 DNA sequence: TGTGCCAGCAGCTTAGCGTTTATTATGAACACTGAAGCTTTCTTT. The encoded protein is CASSLAFIMNTEAFF. This rearrangement joins TRBV7-9 to TRBJ1-1; D unresolved. Trimming removed 0 bases from V and 0 bases from J, with 8 bases in between. The CDR3 runs 15 residues. The V gene's germline CDR1 is SEHNR and CDR2 FQNEAQ (reference sequence).